The 32 T cell receptor beta chains listed next were all sequenced from one sample in a study of blood T cell repertoires in COVID-19. This table comes from immunoSEQ multiplex PCR, and its TCRdb copy is limited to in-frame clones, with some not included. The table includes around 400,000 clones, under 90% detected once. The sample taken for sequencing was PBMCs or T cells enriched from blood (not recorded which). The receptors come from a woman younger than 45 who had recovered from COVID-19.

The CDR3 DNA follows: TGTGCCAGCAGCCAACAAGGGGGCGCGGACACCTTC. It codes for CASSQQGGADTF. The chain employs TRBV4-2 and TRBJ1-2; 7 nucleotides match TRBD1. Germline CDR1 reads LGHNA; CDR2 reads YNFKEQ. V shed 2 bases and J 12 bases; nucleotides not matched to a gene: 6. The CDR3 runs to 12 residues.

J is TRBJ2-7 and V is TRBV7-9; D is unresolved. CDR1 and CDR2 from the germline V gene are SEHNR and FQNEAQ (reference sequence). This CDR3 is 14 amino acids long. V lost 0 bases to trimming and J lost 2 bases, with 8 bases between them. The CDR3 loop reads CASSLAQQTYEQYF. In nucleotides, the CDR3 is TGTGCCAGCAGCTTAGCTCAACAGACCTACGAGCAGTACTTC.

This clone was recorded once. CDR3 loop: CASSLPDRGTWFF. CDR3 DNA: TGTGCCAGCAGTTTACCGGACAGGGGGACGTGGTTCTTC. The gene calls are TRBV28 and TRBJ2-1; 10 bases match TRBD1. Per the germline V gene, CDR1 is MDHEN and CDR2 is SYDVKM. The CDR3 runs to 13 residues. V lost 2 bases and J lost 15; bases outside the gene matches: 7.

The chain joins TRBV30 to TRBJ1-4; 9 bases fit TRBD1. Germline V lookup: CDR1 GTSNPN, CDR2 SVGIG (reference sequence). The CDR3 has 14 residues. Trimming at V came to 2 bases and at J to 6 bases, leaving 4 bases not matched to a gene. The CDR3 reads CAWSPGQGYEKLFF. The CDR3 DNA reads TGTGCCTGGAGTCCGGGACAGGGTTATGAAAAACTGTTTTTT.

V is TRBV9 and J is TRBJ1-1; the D is unclear. The V end was cut by 4 bases, the J end by 0 bases, with 7 bases between. The CDR3 consists of 13 residues. From germline, CDR1 is SGDLS and CDR2 YYNGEE. CDR3 amino acids: CASSQAVNTEAFF. The DNA for the CDR3 is TGTGCCAGCAGCCAGGCAGTGAACACTGAAGCTTTCTTT. Looking up the rest from reference TRBV9 and TRBJ1-1 gives the full variable domain: DSGVTQTPKHLITATGQRVTLRCSPRSGDLSVYWYQQSLDQGLQFLIQYYNGEERAKGNILERFSAQQFPDLHSELNLSSLELGDSALYFCASSQAVNTEAFFGQGTRLTVV.

The CDR3 coding sequence is TGTGCCAGCAGCTTAGGACCTGACAGGGGGCACACCGGGGAGCTGTTTTTT. This sequence encodes CASSLGPDRGHTGELFF. V gene TRBV7-6 combines with J gene TRBJ2-2, with 10 bases that match TRBD1. Unmatched junction bases numbered 5, after V lost 1 base and J lost 3 bases. CDR3 size: 17 residues. Germline V gives CDR1 SGHVS, CDR2 FNYEAQ.

The V call is TRBV7-9, the J call TRBJ2-2; 8 nucleotides align to TRBD1. The CDR3 has 15 residues. With V trimmed by 2 bases and J by 6 bases, 5 bases remained unmatched. The germline V gene encodes CDR1 SEHNR and CDR2 FQNEAQ (reference sequence). The CDR3 DNA is TGTGCCAGCAGCTTAATTCCCAGGGGGCCCGGGGAGCTGTTTTTT. This translates into CASSLIPRGPGELFF.

The rearrangement joins TRBV18 to TRBJ1-2, with a possible D match to TRBD1 (5 bases). The CDR3 length is 16 residues. CDR1 and CDR2 from the germline V gene are KGHSH and LQKENI. Between the trimmed V and J ends, which lost 6 bases and 0 bases, there was a span of 17 bases. In nucleotides, the CDR3 is TGTGCCAGCTCCCGCAGGGAAGCCATAGCTAACTATGGCTACACCTTC. Translating gives CASSRREAIANYGYTF.

This sequence joins TRBV6-5 and TRBJ2-1; D is possibly TRBD2 (6 bases). The CDR3 is made up of 14 amino acids. Trimming shortened V by 6 bases and J by 6 bases, and 15 bases separated the two germline ends. Looked up from germline, CDR1 is MNHEY and CDR2 is SVGAGI. This CDR3 is CASRTGLMGNEQFF. The CDR3 DNA reads as TGTGCCAGCAGGACGGGACTCATGGGCAATGAGCAGTTCTTC.

The chain links TRBV2 to TRBJ1-1; D is possibly TRBD1 (6 bases). The CDR3 consists of 16 residues. The V gene's germline CDR1 is SNHLY and CDR2 FYNNEI. The V end was cut by 4 bases, the J end by 3 bases, with 18 bases between. CDR3 sequence (DNA): TGTGCCAGCAGTGGGGGGCCCGAGCTACCGGACACTGAAGCTTTCTTT. It translates to CASSGGPELPDTEAFF.

A remark on this clone: This same CDR3 is encoded by further DNA sequences in the sample. The chain employs TRBV6-5 and TRBJ2-7; D is uncertain. V was clipped by 0 bases and J by 0 bases, with 6 bases between them. Germline V gives CDR1 MNHEY, CDR2 SVGAGI. The CDR3 has 14 residues. CDR3 residues: CASSYSGSSYEQYF. As DNA, the CDR3 is TGTGCCAGCAGTTACTCGGGCAGCTCCTACGAGCAGTACTTC.

This sequence joins TRBV5-4 and TRBJ1-1; 7 bases fit TRBD1. CDR1 is SGHNT and CDR2 is YYREEE in the germline V gene (reference sequence). CDR3 length: 16 amino acids. With 2 bases clipped from V and 0 bases from J, the junction kept 7 bases outside the gene matches. The CDR3 region is CASSFWTGGMNTEAFF. For the CDR3, the DNA is TGTGCCAGCAGCTTTTGGACAGGCGGAATGAACACTGAAGCTTTCTTT.

The CDR3, as DNA: TGTGCCTGGAGGTCCGGGGGTTCCGACTATGGCTACACCTTC. Protein product: CAWRSGGSDYGYTF. This chain links TRBV30 with TRBJ1-2, with TRBD1 as a possible D gene (5 bases). The CDR3 contains 14 residues. V lost 3 bases to trimming and J lost 3 bases, with 14 bases between them. Germline CDR1 and CDR2: GTSNPN and SVGIG (reference sequence).

This chain joins TRBV7-9 and TRBJ2-1, with 8 bases that match TRBD2. The CDR3 loop spans 17 amino acids. Trimming at V came to 1 base and at J to 3 bases, leaving 8 bases not matched to a gene. CDR1 SEHNR and CDR2 FQNEAQ come from the germline V gene (reference sequence). DNA of the CDR3: TGTGCCAGCAGCTTAGTAGCGGGGTCCATGGTCTACAATGAGCAGTTCTTC. It is translated as CASSLVAGSMVYNEQFF.

The rearrangement uses TRBV5-5 and TRBJ1-4, with D possibly matching TRBD1 (5 bases). CDR1 is SGHKS and CDR2 is YYEKEE in the germline V gene (reference sequence). The CDR3 has 13 amino acids. Trimming took 4 bases from V and 4 from J, leaving 8 bases between them. CDR3 in DNA: TGTGCCAGCAGCGCGACAGTTAATGAAAAACTGTTTTTT. Encoded protein: CASSATVNEKLFF.

The count of this clone is one. This chain joins TRBV11-1 and TRBJ2-7, with no clear D. V lost 8 bases and J 5 bases, leaving 16 bases between the germline ends. The germline V gene encodes CDR1 SGHAT and CDR2 FQDESV (reference sequence). This CDR3 is 13 amino acids long. The CDR3 region is CASGSRGFHEQYF. CDR3 DNA sequence: TGTGCCAGCGGTTCCAGAGGTTTCCACGAGCAGTACTTC. Supplemented by reference TRBV11-1 and TRBJ2-7, the full variable domain reads EAEVAQSPRYKITEKSQAVAFWCDPISGHATLYWYRQILGQGPELLVQFQDESVVDDSQLPKDRFSAERLKGVDSTLKIQPAELGDSAMYLCASGSRGFHEQYFGPGTRLTVT.

V is TRBV27 and J is TRBJ2-3; TRBD2 agrees at 7 bases. The J segment lost 1 base and the V segment lost 7 bases, leaving 8 bases of the junction unmatched. CDR1 is MNHEY and CDR2 is SMNVEV in the germline V gene (reference sequence). The CDR3 length is 15 residues. DNA of the CDR3: TGTGCCAGCAAGGCTGCTAGCGGCCGCACAGATACGCAGTATTTT. It translates to CASKAASGRTDTQYF.

The chain uses TRBV6-1 and TRBJ2-2; D is possibly TRBD1 (5 bases). Germline CDR1 MNHNS, CDR2 SASEGT. V shed 2 bases and J shed 4 bases, with 11 bases lying between them. The CDR3 consists of 15 residues. In DNA form, the CDR3 reads TGTGCCAGCAGTGAATTAAGTGGGGCCACCGGGGAGCTGTTTTTT. This encodes CASSELSGATGELFF.

The chain uses TRBV21-1 and TRBJ2-7; TRBD1, the D gene given by the table, was not confirmed from the DNA. TRBV21-1 is classified as a pseudogene. This CDR3 is built from 13 residues. DNA for the CDR3: TGTGCCAGTACGACAGGGGACTTCTACGAGCAGTACTTC. Protein sequence: CASTTGDFYEQYF.

The chain joins TRBV2 to TRBJ2-3, with TRBD1 matching over 7 bases. J lost 4 bases, V lost 3 bases, and 10 bases had no gene match. Per germline, CDR1 SNHLY and CDR2 FYNNEI. The CDR3 has 16 amino acids. CDR3 in amino acids: CASSEGQTVAADTQYF. In DNA, the CDR3 is TGTGCCAGCAGTGAGGGACAGACGGTGGCAGCAGATACGCAGTATTTT. Combining the CDR3 with reference TRBV2 and TRBJ2-3 gives the whole variable domain EPEVTQTPSHQVTQMGQEVILRCVPISNHLYFYWYRQILGQKVEFLVSFYNNEISEKSEIFDDQFSVERPDGSNFTLKIRSTKLEDSAMYFCASSEGQTVAADTQYFGPGTRLTVL.

V gene TRBV14 combines with J gene TRBJ1-1; no clear D gene. CDR1 is SGHDN and CDR2 is FVKESK in the germline V gene. V was shortened by 2 bases and J by 7 bases, with 17 bases between the two germline ends. CDR3 length: 15 residues. Here the CDR3 reads CASSQHHSPGNEAFF. CDR3 sequence (DNA): TGTGCCAGCAGCCAACACCACTCACCGGGAAATGAAGCTTTCTTT.

The chain uses TRBV20-1 and TRBJ1-5; D unresolved. Per germline, CDR1 DFQATT and CDR2 SNEGSKA (reference sequence). The CDR3 is 12 residues long. The germline V and J ends were trimmed by 3 bases and 7 bases, with 10 bases remaining between them. The CDR3 protein is CSASSPGQPQHF. In DNA form, the CDR3 reads TGCAGTGCTAGTTCCCCCGGGCAGCCCCAGCATTTT.

The V gene is TRBV5-6, the J gene TRBJ1-2, with TRBD1 identical over 9 bases. The CDR3 is 13 amino acids. CDR1 is SGHDT, CDR2 YYEEEE, per germline. Trimming took 6 bases from V and 5 from J; bases not matched to a gene: 5. The CDR3 spells CASTLDRGYGYTF. The DNA of the CDR3 is TGTGCCAGCACCCTAGACAGGGGGTATGGCTACACCTTC.

The chain couples TRBV19 to TRBJ1-5; no clear D. Trimming shortened V by 5 bases and J by 2 bases, and 13 bases separated the two germline ends. Germline V gene lookup returns CDR1 LNHDA and CDR2 SQIVND (reference sequence). This CDR3 contains 15 residues. This CDR3 is CASSSPGGGNQPQHF. CDR3 coding DNA: TGTGCCAGTAGTTCCCCTGGAGGTGGCAATCAGCCCCAGCATTTT.

This chain uses TRBV5-1 with TRBJ2-7; 7 bases are a match to TRBD1. The ends lost 0 bases at V and 0 bases at J; junction bases unmatched: 6. CDR3 length: 16 residues. CDR1 and CDR2 (germline): SGHRS, YFSETQ. CDR3 in amino acids: CASSLVSGQSSYEQYF. CDR3 bases: TGCGCCAGCAGCTTGGTCTCGGGACAGAGCTCCTACGAGCAGTACTTC.

J is TRBJ2-7 and V is TRBV27, with a possible D match to TRBD2 (5 bases). CDR1 is MNHEY and CDR2 is SMNVEV in the germline V gene (reference sequence). The V end was cut by 2 bases, the J end by 6 bases, with 14 bases between. There are 14 residues in the CDR3. The CDR3: CASSLRTSFREQYF. The CDR3 DNA sequence: TGTGCCAGCAGTTTAAGGACTTCTTTTCGCGAGCAGTACTTC.

This sequence joins TRBV5-4 and TRBJ1-2; TRBD1 is a possible D gene (6 bases). There are 17 residues in the CDR3. Trimming took off 0 bases at V and 1 base at J, with 16 bases between the two ends. Germline CDR1 SGHNT, CDR2 YYREEE (reference sequence). In DNA, the CDR3 is TGTGCCAGCAGCTTGGAGGCGTCGACAGGCTATAACTATGGCTACACCTTC. Amino acid sequence: CASSLEASTGYNYGYTF.

This rearrangement joins TRBV2 to TRBJ1-2, with 7 bases that match TRBD1. The CDR3 runs 13 residues. Germline V gene lookup returns CDR1 SNHLY and CDR2 FYNNEI. The ends lost 4 bases at V and 6 bases at J; junction bases unmatched: 5. CDR3 region: CASSGDSSHGYTF. In nucleotides, the CDR3 is TGTGCCAGCAGTGGGGACAGCTCGCATGGCTACACCTTC.

The chain couples TRBV12-5 to TRBJ2-7; 12 bases are shared with TRBD2. CDR3 length: 16 residues. Trimming removed 3 bases from V and 6 bases from J; junction bases left unmatched: 9. Looked up from germline, CDR1 is LGHNT and CDR2 is FRNRAP. CDR3 sequence: CASGFRLAGVSGEQYF. In DNA, the CDR3 is TGTGCTAGTGGTTTCCGACTAGCGGGAGTGTCTGGCGAGCAGTACTTC.

The rearrangement joins TRBV6-6 to TRBJ2-1; no clear D gene. Germline V lookup: CDR1 MNHNY, CDR2 SVGAGI (reference sequence). The CDR3 sequence is 11 residues long. Trimming took off 10 bases at V and 5 bases at J, with 9 bases between the two ends. CDR3: CATLRDNEQFF. Written as DNA, the CDR3 is TGTGCCACTCTACGTGACAATGAGCAGTTCTTC.

This rearrangement joins TRBV9 to TRBJ1-2, with 12 bases matching TRBD1. The length of the CDR3 is 17 residues. The germline gives CDR1 SGDLS, CDR2 YYNGEE. The ends lost 4 bases at V and 0 bases at J; junction bases unmatched: 7. Here the CDR3 reads CASSRGQGAAANYGYTF. The CDR3 DNA sequence: TGTGCCAGCAGCCGGGGACAGGGGGCCGCCGCTAACTATGGCTACACCTTC.

This chain links TRBV29-1 with TRBJ1-5, with no clear D. V was pared by 0 bases and J by 2 bases, with 8 bases between. CDR1 is SQVTM, CDR2 ANQGSEA, per germline. The CDR3 totals 14 residues. The CDR3 region is CSVEESGGNQPQHF. The CDR3 bases are TGCAGCGTTGAAGAAAGCGGGGGCAATCAGCCCCAGCATTTT.